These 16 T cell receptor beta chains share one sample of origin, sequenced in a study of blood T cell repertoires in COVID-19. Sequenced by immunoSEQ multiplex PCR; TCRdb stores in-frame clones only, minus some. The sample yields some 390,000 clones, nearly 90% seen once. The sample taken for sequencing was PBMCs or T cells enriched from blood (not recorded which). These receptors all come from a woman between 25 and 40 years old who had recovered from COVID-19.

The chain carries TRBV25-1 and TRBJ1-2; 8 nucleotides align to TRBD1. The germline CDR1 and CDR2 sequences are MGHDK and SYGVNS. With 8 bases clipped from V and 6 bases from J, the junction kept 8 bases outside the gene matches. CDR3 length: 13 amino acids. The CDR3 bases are TGTGCCAGCGGGACGACAGGGGTTAATGGCTACACCTTC. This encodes CASGTTGVNGYTF.

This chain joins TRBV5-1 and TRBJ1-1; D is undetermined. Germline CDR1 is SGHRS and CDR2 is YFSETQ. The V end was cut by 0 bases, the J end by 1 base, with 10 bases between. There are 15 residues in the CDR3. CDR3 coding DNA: TGCGCCAGCAGCTTGGACCCAGGAGGGAACACTGAAGCTTTCTTT. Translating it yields CASSLDPGGNTEAFF.

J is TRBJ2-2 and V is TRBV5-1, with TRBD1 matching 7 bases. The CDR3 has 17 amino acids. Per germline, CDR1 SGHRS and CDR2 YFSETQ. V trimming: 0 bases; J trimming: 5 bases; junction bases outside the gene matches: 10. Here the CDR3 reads CASSLGSTGLGTGELFF. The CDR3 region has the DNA TGCGCCAGCAGCTTGGGGTCGACAGGGCTCGGAACCGGGGAGCTGTTTTTT.

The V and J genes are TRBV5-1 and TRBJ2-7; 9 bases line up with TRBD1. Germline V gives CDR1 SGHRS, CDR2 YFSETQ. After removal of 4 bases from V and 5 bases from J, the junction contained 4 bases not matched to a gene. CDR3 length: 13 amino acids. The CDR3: CASSERTGDEQYF. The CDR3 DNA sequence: TGCGCCAGCAGCGAGCGGACAGGGGACGAGCAGTACTTC.

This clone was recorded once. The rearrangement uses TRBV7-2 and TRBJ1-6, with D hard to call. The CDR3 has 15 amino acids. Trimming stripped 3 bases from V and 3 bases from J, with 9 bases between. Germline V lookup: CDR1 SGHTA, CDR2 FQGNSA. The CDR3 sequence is CASSLGSIYNSPLHF. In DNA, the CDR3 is TGTGCCAGCAGCTTGGGCAGCATCTATAATTCACCCCTCCACTTT.

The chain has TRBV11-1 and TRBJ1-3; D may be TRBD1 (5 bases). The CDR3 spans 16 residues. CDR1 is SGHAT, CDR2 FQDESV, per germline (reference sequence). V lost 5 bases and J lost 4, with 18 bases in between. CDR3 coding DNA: TGTGCCAGCAGCATAACAGGACAAGACGCGGGAAACACCATATATTTT. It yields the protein CASSITGQDAGNTIYF.

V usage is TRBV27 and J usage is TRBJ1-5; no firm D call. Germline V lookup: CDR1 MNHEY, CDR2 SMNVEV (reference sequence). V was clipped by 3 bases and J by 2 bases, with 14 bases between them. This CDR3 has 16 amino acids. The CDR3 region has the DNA TGTGCCAGCAGTTTTAAGTTTGGGGAGGGCAATCAGCCCCAGCATTTT. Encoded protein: CASSFKFGEGNQPQHF.

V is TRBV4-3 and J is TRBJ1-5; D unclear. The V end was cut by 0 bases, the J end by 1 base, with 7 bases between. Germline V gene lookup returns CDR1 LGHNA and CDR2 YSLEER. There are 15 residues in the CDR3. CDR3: CASSQDTQSNQPQHF. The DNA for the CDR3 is TGCGCCAGCAGCCAAGATACGCAGAGCAATCAGCCCCAGCATTTT.

The CDR3 spells CASSTGHSGYEQYF. DNA for the CDR3: TGTGCCAGCAGTACAGGGCACTCTGGCTACGAGCAGTACTTC. The chain employs TRBV28 and TRBJ2-7, with a weak D call TRBD1 (6 bases). Per the germline V gene, CDR1 is MDHEN and CDR2 is SYDVKM. Trimming shortened V by 5 bases and J by 3 bases, and 14 bases separated the two germline ends. The CDR3 has 14 residues. The full variable domain, completed using reference TRBV28 and TRBJ2-7, is DVKVTQSSRYLVKRTGEKVFLECVQDMDHENMFWYRQDPGLGLRLIYFSYDVKMKEKGDIPEGYSVSREKKERFSLILESASTNQTSMYLCASSTGHSGYEQYFGPGTRLTVT.

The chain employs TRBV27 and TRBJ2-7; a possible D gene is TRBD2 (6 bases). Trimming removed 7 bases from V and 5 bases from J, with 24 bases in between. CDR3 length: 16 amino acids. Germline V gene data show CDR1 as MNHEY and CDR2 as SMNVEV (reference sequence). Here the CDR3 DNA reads TGTGCCAGCAAATCAACCGGGACTTTCGTATCCCACGAGCAGTACTTC. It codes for CASKSTGTFVSHEQYF.

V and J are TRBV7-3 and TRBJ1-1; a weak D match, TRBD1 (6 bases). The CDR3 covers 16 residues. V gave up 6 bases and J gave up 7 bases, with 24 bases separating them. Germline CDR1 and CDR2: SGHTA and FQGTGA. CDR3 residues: CASRPRNRGQHHEAFF. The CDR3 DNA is TGTGCCAGCAGGCCCAGAAACCGAGGACAGCACCATGAAGCTTTCTTT.

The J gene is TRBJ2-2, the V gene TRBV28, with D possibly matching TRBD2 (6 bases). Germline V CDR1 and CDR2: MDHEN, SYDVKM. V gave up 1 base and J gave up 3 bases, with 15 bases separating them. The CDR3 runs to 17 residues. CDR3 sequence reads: CASSLYRGKRDTGELFF. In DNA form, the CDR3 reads TGTGCCAGCAGTTTATACCGCGGGAAAAGGGACACCGGGGAGCTGTTTTTT. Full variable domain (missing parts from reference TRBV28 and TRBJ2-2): DVKVTQSSRYLVKRTGEKVFLECVQDMDHENMFWYRQDPGLGLRLIYFSYDVKMKEKGDIPEGYSVSREKKERFSLILESASTNQTSMYLCASSLYRGKRDTGELFFGEGSRLTVL.

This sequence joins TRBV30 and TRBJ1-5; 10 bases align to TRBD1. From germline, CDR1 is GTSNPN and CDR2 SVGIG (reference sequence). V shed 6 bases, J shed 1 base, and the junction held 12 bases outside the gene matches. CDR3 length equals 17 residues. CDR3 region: CACSWTGGGVSNQPQHF. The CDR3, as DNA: TGTGCCTGCTCTTGGACAGGGGGAGGAGTGAGCAATCAGCCCCAGCATTTT.

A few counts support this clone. CDR3 sequence: CASSLDGDYGYTF. For the CDR3, the DNA is TGCGCCAGCTCCCTAGATGGTGACTATGGCTACACCTTC. The V gene is TRBV5-1, the J gene TRBJ1-2; D ambiguous. Trimming took 7 bases from V and 3 from J, leaving 13 bases between them. Germline V gene lookup returns CDR1 SGHRS and CDR2 YFSETQ. The CDR3 sequence is 13 residues long.

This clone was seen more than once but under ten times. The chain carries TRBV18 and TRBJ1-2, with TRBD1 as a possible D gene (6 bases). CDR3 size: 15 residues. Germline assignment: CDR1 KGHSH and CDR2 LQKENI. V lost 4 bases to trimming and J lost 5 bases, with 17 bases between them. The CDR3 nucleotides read TGTGCCAGCTCACGGGGTACTTCAGGGGCATATGGCTACACCTTC. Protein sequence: CASSRGTSGAYGYTF.

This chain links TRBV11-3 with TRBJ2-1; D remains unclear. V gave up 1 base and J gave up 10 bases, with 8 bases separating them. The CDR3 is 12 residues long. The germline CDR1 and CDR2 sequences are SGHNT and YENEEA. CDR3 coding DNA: TGTGCCAGCAGCTTAGGGCCCACCGAGCAGTTCTTC. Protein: CASSLGPTEQFF.